This T cell receptor (beta chain) was identified during a study of T cell repertoires in aging, cancer and after chemotherapy. Study context: Donor ages fell into six groups from 30 or younger up to 70 or older.

TRB rearrangements spanning V, D and J were amplified using mixed TRB-A/B primers. TCRdb re-analysed the multiplex PCR reads in MiXCR, keeping a single row per CDR3 protein. The sample consists of about 10,000 distinct CDR3 sequences, 20% to 30% of them appearing once. Germline values: CDR1 SQVTM, CDR2 ANQGSEA. This CDR3 spans 14 amino acids. Trimming cost V 4 bases and J 1 base; bases outside gene matches: 1. TCR beta rearrangements were amplified from peripheral blood genomic DNA. This TCR derives from a human donor in good health. Sequenced: blood. The chain joins TRBV29-1 to TRBJ2-3; 11 bases are a match to TRBD2. CDR3: CSVGGLAGTDTQYF. The CDR3 DNA reads TGCAGCGTTGGGGGACTAGCGGGCACAGATACGCAGTATTTT.